A single sample gave rise to the 21 T cell receptor beta chains below, sequenced in a study of shared clonotypes between healthy human individuals. The table came from immunoSEQ multiplex PCR; TCRdb's copy has only in-frame clones and leaves some out. The top ten clones hold approximately 0.13% of a sample with some 2,100,000 clones, under 97% of them seen once. The sequenced sample consisted of naive CD4+ T cells sorted from blood. Subset here: CD45RA+ positively selected. The source is a man younger than 30 in good health.

The chain combines TRBV4-3 with TRBJ2-1; D is uncertain. The germline gives CDR1 LGHNA, CDR2 YSLEER. V lost 0 bases and J 5 bases, leaving 14 bases between the germline ends. This CDR3 region has 16 residues. The CDR3 DNA is TGCGCCAGCAGCCAAGAACTCATCGCCACACACAATGAGCAGTTCTTC. It is translated as CASSQELIATHNEQFF.

The gene calls are TRBV6-5 and TRBJ1-1, with D tentatively TRBD1 (6 bases). The CDR3 has 13 residues. Germline-derived CDR1 and CDR2 are MNHEY and SVGAGI. Trimming shortened V by 6 bases and J by 4 bases, and 12 bases separated the two germline ends. Here the CDR3 DNA reads TGTGCCAGCAGGGCCCAGGGGTTCACTGAAGCTTTCTTT. Protein sequence: CASRAQGFTEAFF.

J is TRBJ1-4 and V is TRBV15; D possibly corresponds to TRBD1 (6 bases). The germline V gene encodes CDR1 LNHNV and CDR2 YYDKDF (reference sequence). V lost 0 bases and J lost 4, with 12 bases in between. This CDR3 has 16 amino acids. This CDR3 reads CATSRDSARGNEKLFF. The CDR3 DNA sequence: TGTGCCACCAGCAGAGATTCCGCCAGGGGTAATGAAAAACTGTTTTTT.

This clone was detected only once. This sequence joins TRBV11-2 and TRBJ2-7; D is unclear. CDR3 length: 15 amino acids. Trimming removed 5 bases from V and 2 bases from J, with 16 bases in between. The V gene's germline CDR1 is SGHAT and CDR2 FQNNGV. In DNA form, the CDR3 reads TGTGCCAGCAGCGTCGGGTCTACCGCCACCTACGAGCAGTACTTC. The encoded protein is CASSVGSTATYEQYF.

CDR3 sequence reads: CASSDGGENTEAFF. CDR3 coding DNA: TGTGCCAGCAGTGACGGCGGGGAAAACACTGAAGCTTTCTTT. The genes are TRBV6-1 and TRBJ1-1, with D uncertain. CDR3 length: 14 residues. Germline loops: CDR1 MNHNS, CDR2 SASEGT. The V gene lost 3 bases and the J gene lost 2 bases, with 10 bases spanning the gap.

This chain connects TRBV7-2 to TRBJ2-3; D call uncertain. Germline CDR1 SGHTA, CDR2 FQGNSA. V shed 3 bases and J shed 4 bases, with 11 bases lying between them. The CDR3 spans 14 residues. DNA for the CDR3: TGTGCCAGCAGCTTGGGATGGATTGCAGATACGCAGTATTTT. It yields the protein CASSLGWIADTQYF.

V usage is TRBV30 and J usage is TRBJ2-5; 8 nucleotides align to TRBD2. The CDR3 runs 16 residues. With V trimmed by 1 base and J by 6 bases, 13 bases remained unmatched. Germline CDR1 GTSNPN, CDR2 SVGIG (reference sequence). The CDR3 nucleotides are TGTGCCTGGAGTGGAGCTGGGACTAGAGGGCAGAAGACCCAGTACTTC. It translates to CAWSGAGTRGQKTQYF.

The V and J genes are TRBV13 and TRBJ2-5; 10 bases map to TRBD1. The CDR3 is made up of 16 amino acids. Germline V CDR1 and CDR2: PRHDT, FYEKMQ (reference sequence). V was pared by 3 bases and J by 1 base, with 5 bases of the junction left unmatched. CDR3 nucleotides: TGTGCCAGCAGCTTCCGGGACAGGGGAACCCAAGAGACCCAGTACTTC. Residues: CASSFRDRGTQETQYF.

V and J are TRBV5-1 and TRBJ1-2, with D unresolved. The CDR3 spans 15 residues. Germline CDR1 SGHRS, CDR2 YFSETQ. V lost 3 bases, J lost 7 bases, and 19 bases lay in between. As DNA, the CDR3 is TGCGCCAGCAGCTCGGACGAATCAGGAAGTCGTGGCTACACCTTC. It encodes CASSSDESGSRGYTF.

The J gene is TRBJ2-5, the V gene TRBV10-3; 11 positions agree with TRBD2. Germline-derived CDR1 and CDR2 are ENHRY and SYGVKD. CDR3 size: 16 residues. V gave up 4 bases and J gave up 4 bases; unmatched junction bases: 8. CDR3 amino acids: CAISATSGSFAETQYF. The CDR3 region has the DNA TGTGCCATCAGTGCCACTAGCGGGAGTTTCGCAGAGACCCAGTACTTC.

The chain couples TRBV25-1 to TRBJ1-2; no definite D call. The V gene's germline CDR1 is MGHDK and CDR2 SYGVNS. The CDR3 runs 13 residues. The V gene lost 6 bases and the J gene lost 1 base, with 9 bases spanning the gap. DNA for the CDR3: TGTGCCAGCAGCTTAGGATTTAACTATGGCTACACCTTC. Translating it yields CASSLGFNYGYTF.

The CDR3 spells CASSSSRVTLSYEQYF. CDR3 DNA: TGTGCCAGCAGTTCAAGTAGGGTGACACTTTCCTACGAGCAGTACTTC. This chain links TRBV6-5 with TRBJ2-7; D is uncertain. CDR1 is MNHEY, CDR2 SVGAGI, per germline. The CDR3 sequence is 16 residues long. Trimming removed 4 bases at V and 1 base at J, with 17 bases between.

Here the CDR3 DNA reads TGTGCCAGCTCACCACAGTCAGCGAATGAAAAACTGTTTTTT. This encodes CASSPQSANEKLFF. This chain joins TRBV18 and TRBJ1-4, with D unclear. Germline V lookup: CDR1 KGHSH, CDR2 LQKENI. Trimming pared 1 base from V and 5 bases from J, leaving 8 bases between. This CDR3 has 14 residues.

The chain couples TRBV10-3 to TRBJ2-2, with 9 bases lining up with TRBD1. Germline CDR1 reads ENHRY; CDR2 reads SYGVKD. V shed 10 bases, J shed 5 bases, and the junction held 8 bases outside the gene matches. This CDR3 region has 14 residues. CDR3 residues: CATEGQGLTGELFF. The DNA for the CDR3 is TGTGCCACCGAAGGACAGGGGTTAACCGGGGAGCTGTTTTTT.

CDR3 DNA: TGTGCCAGCTCACCCAGTACTGAGGGCGCTGGGGGCTACACCTTC. It specifies CASSPSTEGAGGYTF. The chain couples TRBV18 to TRBJ1-2; D gene ambiguous. Looked up from germline, CDR1 is KGHSH and CDR2 is LQKENI. This CDR3 is 15 amino acids long. V lost 3 bases and J lost 8, with 19 bases in between.

The chain uses TRBV7-6 and TRBJ1-1; the D gene is possibly TRBD1 (6 bases). Germline V gene data show CDR1 as SGHVS and CDR2 as FNYEAQ. The CDR3 runs 14 residues. V shed 1 base and J shed 4 bases, with 10 bases lying between them. The CDR3 bases are TGTGCCAGCAGCTTAGAAAGGGGGGTCACTGAAGCTTTCTTT. Protein product: CASSLERGVTEAFF.

CDR3 DNA sequence: TGCAGCGTTTCTGCCAATTCTGGAAACACCATATATTTT. It translates to CSVSANSGNTIYF. V and J are TRBV29-1 and TRBJ1-3; no definite D call. The CDR3 runs to 13 residues. Trimming removed 5 bases at V and 1 base at J, with 9 bases between. Per germline, CDR1 SQVTM and CDR2 ANQGSEA.

This sequence joins TRBV2 and TRBJ2-2; 11 bases match TRBD1. In germline, CDR1 is SNHLY, CDR2 FYNNEI. The CDR3 covers 15 residues. V gave up 6 bases and J gave up 6 bases; unmatched junction bases: 6. CDR3 residues: CASRMDRGLSGELFF. The CDR3 coding sequence is TGTGCCAGCAGGATGGACAGGGGGCTTTCCGGGGAGCTGTTTTTT.

V is TRBV4-1 and J is TRBJ2-2; weak D call: TRBD1 (5 bases). Germline V gene sequence: CDR1 MGHRA, CDR2 YSYEKL. Deletions cut 0 bases from V and 11 bases from J, with 19 bases between. This CDR3 spans 16 amino acids. In nucleotides, the CDR3 is TGCGCCAGCAGCCAAGATGGGGCCAGGAGAACCTTTGAGCTGTTTTTT. Residues: CASSQDGARRTFELFF.

This clone was seen more than once but under ten times. The rearrangement uses TRBV11-2 and TRBJ1-6, with 7 bases that match TRBD1. The V segment lost 3 bases and the J segment 7 bases; nucleotides outside the gene matches: 3. Germline CDR1 is SGHAT and CDR2 is FQNNGV. The CDR3 is 14 residues long. The CDR3 reads CASSLGTENSPLHF. CDR3 in DNA: TGTGCCAGCAGCTTGGGGACAGAGAATTCACCCCTCCACTTT.

This chain links TRBV9 with TRBJ2-7, with D possibly being TRBD1 (5 bases). Germline-derived CDR1 and CDR2 are SGDLS and YYNGEE. Trimming left V 0 bases short and J 4 bases short, with 17 bases between. CDR3 length: 16 amino acids. CDR3 residues: CASSVGRSDTGYEQYF. CDR3 nucleotide sequence: TGTGCCAGCAGCGTAGGTAGGTCGGACACTGGATACGAGCAGTACTTC.